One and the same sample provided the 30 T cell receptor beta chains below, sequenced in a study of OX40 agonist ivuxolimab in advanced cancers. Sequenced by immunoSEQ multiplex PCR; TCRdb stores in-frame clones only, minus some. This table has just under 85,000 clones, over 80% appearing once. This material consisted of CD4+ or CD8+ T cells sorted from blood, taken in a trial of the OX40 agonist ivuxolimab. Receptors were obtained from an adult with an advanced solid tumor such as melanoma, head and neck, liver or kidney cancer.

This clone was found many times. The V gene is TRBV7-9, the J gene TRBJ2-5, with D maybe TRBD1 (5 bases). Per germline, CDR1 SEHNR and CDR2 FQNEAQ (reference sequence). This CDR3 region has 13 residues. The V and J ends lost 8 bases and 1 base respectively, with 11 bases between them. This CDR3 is CASAVGPQETQYF. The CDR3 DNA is TGTGCCAGCGCGGTGGGGCCCCAAGAGACCCAGTACTTC. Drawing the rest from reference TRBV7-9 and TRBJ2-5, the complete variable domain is DTGVSQNPRHKITKRGQNVTFRCDPISEHNRLYWYRQTLGQGPEFLTYFQNEAQLEKSRLLSDRFSAERPKGSFSTLEIQRTEQGDSAMYLCASAVGPQETQYFGPGTRLLVL.

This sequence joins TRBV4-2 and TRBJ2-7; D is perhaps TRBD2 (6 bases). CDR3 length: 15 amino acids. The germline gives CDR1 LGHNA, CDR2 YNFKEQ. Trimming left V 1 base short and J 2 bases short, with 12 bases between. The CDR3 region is CASSQGGEGPYEQYF. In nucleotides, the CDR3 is TGTGCCAGCAGCCAAGGGGGGGAAGGACCCTACGAGCAGTACTTC.

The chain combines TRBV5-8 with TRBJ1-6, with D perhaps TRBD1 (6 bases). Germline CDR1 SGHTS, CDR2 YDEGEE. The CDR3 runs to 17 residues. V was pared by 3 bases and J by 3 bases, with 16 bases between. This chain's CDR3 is CASSSAQGPNYNSPLHF. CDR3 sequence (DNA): TGTGCCAGCAGCTCGGCACAGGGCCCTAACTATAATTCACCCCTCCACTTT.

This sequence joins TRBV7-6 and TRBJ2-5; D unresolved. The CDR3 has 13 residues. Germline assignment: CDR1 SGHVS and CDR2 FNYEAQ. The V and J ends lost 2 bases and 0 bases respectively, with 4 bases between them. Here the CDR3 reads CASSLSNQETQYF. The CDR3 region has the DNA TGTGCCAGCAGCTTATCAAACCAAGAGACCCAGTACTTC.

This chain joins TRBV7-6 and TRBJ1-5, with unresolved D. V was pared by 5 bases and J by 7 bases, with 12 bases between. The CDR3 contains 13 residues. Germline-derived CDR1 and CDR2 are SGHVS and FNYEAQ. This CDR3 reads CASSPQQGQPQHF. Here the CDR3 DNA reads TGTGCCAGCAGCCCCCAACAAGGACAGCCCCAGCATTTT.

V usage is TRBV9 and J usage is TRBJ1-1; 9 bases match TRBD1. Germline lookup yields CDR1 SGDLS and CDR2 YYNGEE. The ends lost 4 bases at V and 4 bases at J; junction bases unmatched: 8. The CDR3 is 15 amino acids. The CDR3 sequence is CASSSQDRGGTEAFF. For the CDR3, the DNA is TGTGCCAGCAGCAGCCAGGACAGGGGAGGCACTGAAGCTTTCTTT. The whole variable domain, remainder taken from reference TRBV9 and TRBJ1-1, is DSGVTQTPKHLITATGQRVTLRCSPRSGDLSVYWYQQSLDQGLQFLIQYYNGEERAKGNILERFSAQQFPDLHSELNLSSLELGDSALYFCASSSQDRGGTEAFFGQGTRLTVV.

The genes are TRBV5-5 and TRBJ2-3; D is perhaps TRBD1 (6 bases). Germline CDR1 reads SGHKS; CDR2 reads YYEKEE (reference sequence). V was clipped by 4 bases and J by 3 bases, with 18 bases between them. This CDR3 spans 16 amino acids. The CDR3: CASSPGQGWVTDTQYF. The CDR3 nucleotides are TGTGCCAGCAGCCCCGGGCAGGGGTGGGTTACAGATACGCAGTATTTT.

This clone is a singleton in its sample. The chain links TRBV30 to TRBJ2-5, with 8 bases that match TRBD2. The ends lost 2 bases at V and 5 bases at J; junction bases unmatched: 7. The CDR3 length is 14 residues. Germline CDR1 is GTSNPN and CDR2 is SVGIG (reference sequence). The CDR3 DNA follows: TGTGCCTGGAGTCGGGGGGGCCTCGGTGAGACCCAGTACTTC. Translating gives CAWSRGGLGETQYF.

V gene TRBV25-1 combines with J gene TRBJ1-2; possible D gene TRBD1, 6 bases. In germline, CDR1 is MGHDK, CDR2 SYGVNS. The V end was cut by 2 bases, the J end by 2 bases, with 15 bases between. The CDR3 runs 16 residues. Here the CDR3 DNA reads TGTGCCAGCAGTGAAGGTCTGGGGGCAGGAAACTATGGCTACACCTTC. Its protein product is CASSEGLGAGNYGYTF.

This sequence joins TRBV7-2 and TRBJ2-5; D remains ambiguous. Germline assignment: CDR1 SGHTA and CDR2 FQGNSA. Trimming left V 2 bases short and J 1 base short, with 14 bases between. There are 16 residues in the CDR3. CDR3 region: CASSLRPGLGQETQYF. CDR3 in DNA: TGTGCCAGCAGCTTAAGGCCAGGCCTTGGCCAAGAGACCCAGTACTTC.

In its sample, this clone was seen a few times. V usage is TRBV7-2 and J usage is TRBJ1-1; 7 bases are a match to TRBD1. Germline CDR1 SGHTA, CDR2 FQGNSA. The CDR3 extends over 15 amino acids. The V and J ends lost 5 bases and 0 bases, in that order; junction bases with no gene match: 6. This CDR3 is CASSVTGMVNTEAFF. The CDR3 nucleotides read TGTGCCAGCAGCGTGACAGGGATGGTGAACACTGAAGCTTTCTTT.

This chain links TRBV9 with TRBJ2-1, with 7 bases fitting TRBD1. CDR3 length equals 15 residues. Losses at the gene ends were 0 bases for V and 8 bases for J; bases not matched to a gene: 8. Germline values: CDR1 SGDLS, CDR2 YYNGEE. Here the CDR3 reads CASSVGGRGNHEQFF. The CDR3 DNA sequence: TGTGCCAGCAGCGTAGGCGGCAGGGGGAACCATGAGCAGTTCTTC. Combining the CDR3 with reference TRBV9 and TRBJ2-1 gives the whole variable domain DSGVTQTPKHLITATGQRVTLRCSPRSGDLSVYWYQQSLDQGLQFLIQYYNGEERAKGNILERFSAQQFPDLHSELNLSSLELGDSALYFCASSVGGRGNHEQFFGPGTRLTVL.

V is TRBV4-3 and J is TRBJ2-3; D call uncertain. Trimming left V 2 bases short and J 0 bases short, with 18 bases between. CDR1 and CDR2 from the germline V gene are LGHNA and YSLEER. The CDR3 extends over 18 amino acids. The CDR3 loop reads CASSQLPSSDVSTDTQYF. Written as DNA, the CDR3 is TGCGCCAGCAGCCAATTACCTTCTTCAGATGTGAGCACAGATACGCAGTATTTT.

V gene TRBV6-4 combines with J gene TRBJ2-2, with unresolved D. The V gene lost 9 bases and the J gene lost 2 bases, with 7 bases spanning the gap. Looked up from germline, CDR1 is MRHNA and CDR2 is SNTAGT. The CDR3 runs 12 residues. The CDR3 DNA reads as TGTGCCAGGGAACCAAACACCGGGGAGCTGTTTTTT. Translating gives CAREPNTGELFF.

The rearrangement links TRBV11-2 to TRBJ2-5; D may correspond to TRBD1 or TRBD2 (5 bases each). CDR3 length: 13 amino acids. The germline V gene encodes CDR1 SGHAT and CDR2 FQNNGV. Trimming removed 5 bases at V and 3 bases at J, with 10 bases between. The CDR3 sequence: CASSRGAEETQYF. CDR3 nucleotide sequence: TGTGCCAGCAGCCGAGGGGCAGAAGAGACCCAGTACTTC. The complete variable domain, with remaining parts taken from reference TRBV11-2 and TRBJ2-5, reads EAGVAQSPRYKIIEKRQSVAFWCNPISGHATLYWYQQILGQGPKLLIQFQNNGVVDDSQLPKDRFSAERLKGVDSTLKIQPAKLEDSAVYLCASSRGAEETQYFGPGTRLLVL.

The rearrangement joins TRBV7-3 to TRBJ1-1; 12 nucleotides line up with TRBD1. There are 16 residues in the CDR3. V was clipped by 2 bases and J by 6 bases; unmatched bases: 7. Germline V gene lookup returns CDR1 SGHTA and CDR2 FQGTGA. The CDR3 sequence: CASSLEMGQGAAEAFF. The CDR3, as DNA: TGTGCCAGCAGCTTAGAAATGGGACAGGGGGCGGCTGAAGCTTTCTTT.

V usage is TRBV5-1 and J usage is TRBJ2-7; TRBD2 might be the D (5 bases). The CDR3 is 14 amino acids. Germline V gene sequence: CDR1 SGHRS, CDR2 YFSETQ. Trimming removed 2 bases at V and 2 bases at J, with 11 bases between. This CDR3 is CASSFNEGAYEQYF. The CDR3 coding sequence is TGCGCCAGCAGCTTTAACGAGGGAGCCTACGAGCAGTACTTC.

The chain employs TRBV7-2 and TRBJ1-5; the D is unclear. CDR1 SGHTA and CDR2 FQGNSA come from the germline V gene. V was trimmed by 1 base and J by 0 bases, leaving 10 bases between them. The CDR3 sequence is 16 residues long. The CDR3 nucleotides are TGTGCCAGCAGCTTAGAGTCGGTGGGTAGCAATCAGCCCCAGCATTTT. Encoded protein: CASSLESVGSNQPQHF.

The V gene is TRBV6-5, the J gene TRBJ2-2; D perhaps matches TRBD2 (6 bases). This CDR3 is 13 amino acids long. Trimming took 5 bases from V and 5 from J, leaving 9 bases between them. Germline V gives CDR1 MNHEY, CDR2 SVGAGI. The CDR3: CASSPGTTGELFF. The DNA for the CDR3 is TGTGCCAGCAGTCCCGGGACTACCGGGGAGCTGTTTTTT.

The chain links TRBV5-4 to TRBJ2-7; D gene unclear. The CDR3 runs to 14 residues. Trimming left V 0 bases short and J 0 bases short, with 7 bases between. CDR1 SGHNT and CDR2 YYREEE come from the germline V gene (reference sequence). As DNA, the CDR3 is TGTGCCAGCAGCTTGGCCCCATACTCCTACGAGCAGTACTTC. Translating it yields CASSLAPYSYEQYF.

The CDR3 reads CAWRAPGQGQTYYGYTF. The CDR3 coding sequence is TGTGCCTGGAGAGCCCCCGGACAGGGTCAAACTTACTATGGCTACACCTTC. The chain is built from TRBV30 and TRBJ1-2, with 8 nucleotides matching TRBD1. The CDR3 sequence is 17 residues long. Losses at the gene ends were 3 bases for V and 3 bases for J; bases not matched to a gene: 15. Germline V CDR1 and CDR2: GTSNPN, SVGIG (reference sequence).

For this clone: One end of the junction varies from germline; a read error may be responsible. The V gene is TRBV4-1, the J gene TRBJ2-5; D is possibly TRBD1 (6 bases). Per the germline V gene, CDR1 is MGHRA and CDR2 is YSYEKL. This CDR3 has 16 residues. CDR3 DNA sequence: TGCGCCAGCAGGGGGGCAGGGGCCCTTAACCAAGAGATCCAGTACTTC. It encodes CASRGAGALNQEIQYF.

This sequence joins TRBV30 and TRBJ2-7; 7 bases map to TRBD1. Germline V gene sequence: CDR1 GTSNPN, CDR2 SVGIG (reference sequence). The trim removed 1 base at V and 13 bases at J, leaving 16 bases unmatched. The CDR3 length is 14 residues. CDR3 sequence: CAWSANRDSPIVYF. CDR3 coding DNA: TGTGCCTGGAGTGCCAACCGGGACAGCCCGATTGTATACTTC. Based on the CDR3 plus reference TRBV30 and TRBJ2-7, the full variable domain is SQTIHQWPATLVQPVGSPLSLECTVEGTSNPNLYWYRQAAGRGLQLLFYSVGIGQISSEVPQNLSASRPQDRQFILSSKKLLLSDSGFYLCAWSANRDSPIVYFGPGTRLTVT.

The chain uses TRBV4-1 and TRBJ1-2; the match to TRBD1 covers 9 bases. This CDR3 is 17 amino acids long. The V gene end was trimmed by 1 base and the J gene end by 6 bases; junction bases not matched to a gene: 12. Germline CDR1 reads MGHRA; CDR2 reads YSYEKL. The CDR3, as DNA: TGCGCCAGCAGCCAAGCTATCGGGACAGGGCTCGCCCATGGCTACACCTTC. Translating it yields CASSQAIGTGLAHGYTF.

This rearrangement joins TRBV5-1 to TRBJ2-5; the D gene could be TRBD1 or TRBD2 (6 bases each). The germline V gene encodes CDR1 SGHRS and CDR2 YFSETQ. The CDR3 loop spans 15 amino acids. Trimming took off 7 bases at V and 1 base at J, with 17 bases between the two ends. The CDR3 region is CASCLSGGSQETQYF. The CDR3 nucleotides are TGCGCCAGCTGCCTCTCCGGGGGCAGCCAAGAGACCCAGTACTTC.

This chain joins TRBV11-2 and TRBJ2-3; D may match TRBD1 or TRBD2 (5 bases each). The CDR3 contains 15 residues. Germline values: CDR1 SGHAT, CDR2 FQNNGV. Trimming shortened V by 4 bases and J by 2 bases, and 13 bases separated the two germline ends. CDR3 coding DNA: TGTGCCAGCAGCTCGACCGGGACCTCCACAGATACGCAGTATTTT. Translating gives CASSSTGTSTDTQYF.

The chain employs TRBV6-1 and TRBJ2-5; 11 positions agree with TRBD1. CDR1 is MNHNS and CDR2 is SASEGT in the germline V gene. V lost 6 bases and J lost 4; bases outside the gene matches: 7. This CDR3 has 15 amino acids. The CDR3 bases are TGTGCCAGCAGGGACCATGGACAGGGGGCAGAGACCCAGTACTTC. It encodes CASRDHGQGAETQYF.

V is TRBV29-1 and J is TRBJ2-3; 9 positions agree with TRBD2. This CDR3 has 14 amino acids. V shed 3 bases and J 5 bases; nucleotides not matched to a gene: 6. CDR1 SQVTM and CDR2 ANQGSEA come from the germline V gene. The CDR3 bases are TGCAGCGTTGACCAGCGGGGGGCAGGAGATACGCAGTATTTT. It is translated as CSVDQRGAGDTQYF.

The CDR3 region is CSVETDHNEKLFF. CDR3 nucleotides: TGCAGCGTGGAGACAGACCATAATGAAAAACTGTTTTTT. V gene TRBV29-1 combines with J gene TRBJ1-4, with D perhaps matching TRBD1 (5 bases). CDR1 is SQVTM, CDR2 ANQGSEA, per germline. The CDR3 sequence is 13 residues long. V lost 6 bases and J lost 4, with 12 bases in between.

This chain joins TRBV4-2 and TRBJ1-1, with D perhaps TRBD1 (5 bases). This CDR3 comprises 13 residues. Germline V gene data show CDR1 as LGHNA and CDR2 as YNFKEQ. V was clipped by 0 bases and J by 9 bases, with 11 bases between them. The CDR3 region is CASSQDRQGKAFF. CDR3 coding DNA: TGTGCCAGCAGCCAAGATCGCCAGGGCAAAGCTTTCTTT.